A single sample is the source of the 21 T cell receptor beta chains below, sequenced in a study of PD-L1 blockade in urothelial cancer. Noted time point: pretreatment peripheral blood. Method: immunoSEQ multiplex PCR; TCRdb's copy keeps in-frame clones and lacks some. Seen here are tens of thousands of clones, roughly 90% observed once, and the top ten hold 0.97%. The source material was PBMCs, sampled around atezolizumab (anti-PD-L1) treatment. These receptors all stem from an elderly woman with urothelial cancer.

The V gene is TRBV28, the J gene TRBJ1-2; TRBD1 might be the D (5 bases). In germline, CDR1 is MDHEN, CDR2 SYDVKM. This CDR3 is 15 amino acids long. The germline V and J ends were trimmed by 3 bases and 8 bases, with 19 bases remaining between them. The CDR3 DNA follows: TGTGCCAGCAGTTTCCCCTCATCAGGGACTCGCGGCTACACCTTC. Its protein product is CASSFPSSGTRGYTF.

V and J are TRBV5-4 and TRBJ1-1; D unresolved. Trimming took off 0 bases at V and 2 bases at J, with 11 bases between the two ends. The CDR3 has 15 amino acids. Germline V gives CDR1 SGHNT, CDR2 YYREEE (reference sequence). CDR3 nucleotide sequence: TGTGCCAGCAGCTTGGGAGCCGGGGATAACACTGAAGCTTTCTTT. Protein: CASSLGAGDNTEAFF.

This rearrangement joins TRBV5-4 to TRBJ2-1, with 8 positions matching TRBD2. The V and J ends lost 0 bases and 3 bases, in that order; junction bases with no gene match: 5. Germline lookup yields CDR1 SGHNT and CDR2 YYREEE (reference sequence). The CDR3 has 16 amino acids. The CDR3 spells CASSLEGLADYNEQFF. CDR3 bases: TGTGCCAGCAGCTTGGAAGGACTAGCTGACTACAATGAGCAGTTCTTC.

V usage is TRBV7-6 and J usage is TRBJ2-7; 14 bases map to TRBD2. The CDR3 has 16 amino acids. V lost 3 bases, J lost 5 bases, and 6 bases stayed unmatched. Per the germline V gene, CDR1 is SGHVS and CDR2 is FNYEAQ. The CDR3 DNA follows: TGTGCCAGCAGCTTGGGGGGACTAGCGGGAGTCGACGAGCAGTACTTC. Translation: CASSLGGLAGVDEQYF.

The chain uses TRBV30 and TRBJ2-3; TRBD2 matches 7 bases. Germline V CDR1 and CDR2: GTSNPN, SVGIG (reference sequence). After removal of 3 bases from V and 6 bases from J, the junction contained 9 bases not matched to a gene. CDR3 length: 14 amino acids. The CDR3 region has the DNA TGTGCCTGGAGGACTAGCCAACCCTGGGATACGCAGTATTTT. It specifies CAWRTSQPWDTQYF.

The genes are TRBV2 and TRBJ2-5; perhaps TRBD1 as D (6 bases). The germline V gene encodes CDR1 SNHLY and CDR2 FYNNEI. V lost 2 bases to trimming and J lost 2 bases, with 12 bases between them. CDR3 length: 15 residues. CDR3 region: CASSEQGLRQETQYF. The CDR3 DNA reads as TGTGCCAGCAGTGAACAGGGGCTCAGGCAAGAGACCCAGTACTTC.

The chain joins TRBV6-6 to TRBJ2-1; TRBD1 matches at 10 bases. CDR1 is MNHNY, CDR2 SVGAGI, per germline (reference sequence). Trimming at V came to 5 bases and at J to 8 bases, leaving 6 bases not matched to a gene. The CDR3 length is 14 residues. CDR3 region: CASSPRTGGDEQFF. In nucleotides, the CDR3 is TGTGCCAGCAGTCCAAGGACAGGGGGGGATGAGCAGTTCTTC.

V and J are TRBV5-1 and TRBJ1-2; 7 bases align to TRBD1. Germline V gene data show CDR1 as SGHRS and CDR2 as YFSETQ. The CDR3 spans 15 residues. The V and J ends lost 4 bases and 2 bases, in that order; junction bases with no gene match: 8. CDR3 region: CASSIRQGINYGYTF. The CDR3 nucleotides read TGCGCCAGCAGCATTCGACAGGGTATCAACTATGGCTACACCTTC.

The V gene is TRBV19, the J gene TRBJ2-7, with D perhaps matching TRBD2 (5 bases). The germline V and J ends were trimmed by 2 bases and 5 bases, with 7 bases remaining between them. Per the germline V gene, CDR1 is LNHDA and CDR2 is SQIVND (reference sequence). This CDR3 is 12 amino acids long. CDR3 region: CASSIRGNEQYF. The CDR3 region has the DNA TGTGCCAGTAGTATAAGAGGGAACGAGCAGTACTTC.

The rearrangement links TRBV7-8 to TRBJ2-1; the D gene is possibly TRBD2 (5 bases). Germline V CDR1 and CDR2: SGHVS, FQNEAQ. Trimming pared 5 bases from V and 1 base from J, leaving 18 bases between. The CDR3 totals 17 residues. As DNA, the CDR3 is TGTGCCAGCAGCCCAGGAAGGATGAGAGGGTCCTACAATGAGCAGTTCTTC. The encoded protein is CASSPGRMRGSYNEQFF.

The V call is TRBV18, the J call TRBJ2-2; D perhaps matches TRBD2 (5 bases). The CDR3 is 15 residues long. V was cut by 6 bases and J by 5 bases, with 16 bases left in between. The germline gives CDR1 KGHSH, CDR2 LQKENI. Written as DNA, the CDR3 is TGTGCCAGCTCGGAAGTCCAGCGGAGTACCGGGGAGCTGTTTTTT. It yields the protein CASSEVQRSTGELFF.

CDR3 protein: CASSTNVAEGYTF. The CDR3 region has the DNA TGTGCCAGCAGCACCAACGTCGCAGAAGGCTACACCTTC. The rearrangement links TRBV9 to TRBJ1-2; D ambiguous. Trimming shortened V by 4 bases and J by 8 bases, and 15 bases separated the two germline ends. Germline lookup yields CDR1 SGDLS and CDR2 YYNGEE. CDR3 length: 13 residues.

This clone has more than one count but fewer than ten. The gene calls are TRBV5-1 and TRBJ2-1; 11 bases map to TRBD2. V lost 4 bases to trimming and J lost 1 base; unmatched junction nucleotides: 7. Looked up from germline, CDR1 is SGHRS and CDR2 is YFSETQ. The CDR3 runs 17 residues. The CDR3 sequence is CASSGLTSGSSYNEQFF. The DNA of the CDR3 is TGCGCCAGCAGCGGACTAACTAGCGGGAGTTCCTACAATGAGCAGTTCTTC.

The chain is built from TRBV19 and TRBJ2-7, with 8 bases fitting TRBD2. Germline trimming cut 9 bases from V and 4 bases from J; bases unmatched to any gene: 20. Germline V gene data show CDR1 as LNHDA and CDR2 as SQIVND (reference sequence). This CDR3 comprises 17 residues. The CDR3 loop reads CASAKTHRSGSGYEQYF. Written as DNA, the CDR3 is TGTGCCAGCGCTAAGACCCATAGGAGCGGGAGTGGGTACGAGCAGTACTTC.

V and J are TRBV9 and TRBJ1-1; no definite D call. Looked up from germline, CDR1 is SGDLS and CDR2 is YYNGEE. This CDR3 is 14 amino acids long. Trimming pared 0 bases from V and 7 bases from J, leaving 13 bases between. CDR3 residues: CASSVDSGRLEAFF. The CDR3 coding sequence is TGTGCCAGCAGCGTAGATTCCGGCAGACTTGAAGCTTTCTTT.

The chain uses TRBV6-1 and TRBJ2-4; 8 nucleotides match TRBD1. With V trimmed by 7 bases and J by 8 bases, 13 bases remained unmatched. The germline CDR1 and CDR2 sequences are MNHNS and SASEGT. The CDR3 is 15 residues long. The CDR3 nucleotides read TGTGCCAGCACCCAAAGGTCAGGGGGCATGGACATTCAGTACTTC. Translation gives CASTQRSGGMDIQYF.

This chain joins TRBV5-5 and TRBJ1-5; D gene unclear. V lost 4 bases and J 8 bases, leaving 13 bases between the germline ends. The germline V gene encodes CDR1 SGHKS and CDR2 YYEKEE (reference sequence). The CDR3 consists of 13 residues. The CDR3 is CASSNGPREPQHF. The CDR3 DNA sequence: TGTGCCAGCAGCAACGGTCCCCGTGAGCCCCAGCATTTT.

This chain links TRBV4-2 with TRBJ1-3, with TRBD1 as a possible D gene (5 bases). This CDR3 is built from 16 residues. Trimming took off 1 base at V and 0 bases at J, with 10 bases between the two ends. CDR1 LGHNA and CDR2 YNFKEQ come from the germline V gene. The CDR3 sequence: CASSQGQGSSGNTIYF. Here the CDR3 DNA reads TGTGCCAGCAGCCAAGGTCAGGGTTCCTCTGGAAACACCATATATTTT.

The gene calls are TRBV27 and TRBJ2-5; no reliable D call. Deletions cut 3 bases from V and 5 bases from J, with 7 bases between. The V gene's germline CDR1 is MNHEY and CDR2 SMNVEV (reference sequence). The CDR3 has 12 residues. The CDR3 nucleotides are TGTGCCAGCAGTTTCCGCGGCGAGACCCAGTACTTC. Protein sequence: CASSFRGETQYF.

V gene TRBV19 combines with J gene TRBJ2-1; 13 nucleotides match TRBD2. The ends lost 5 bases at V and 6 bases at J; junction bases unmatched: 10. The CDR3 is 17 amino acids. The V gene's germline CDR1 is LNHDA and CDR2 SQIVND (reference sequence). CDR3 nucleotide sequence: TGTGCCAGTAGTGCCAGAGGGACTAGCGGGAAGTTCAATGAGCAGTTCTTC. Translated, it gives CASSARGTSGKFNEQFF.

The V call is TRBV11-2, the J call TRBJ1-5, with no clear D. V was clipped by 4 bases and J by 7 bases, with 11 bases between them. Germline loops: CDR1 SGHAT, CDR2 FQNNGV. The CDR3 sequence is 13 residues long. CDR3 nucleotides: TGTGCCAGCAGCTCAGGACTCCTGCAGCCCCAGCATTTT. Its protein product is CASSSGLLQPQHF.